The clone carrying this T cell receptor beta chain was detected once. The sample originates from a study of blood T cell repertoires in COVID-19. As for the study in general: T cells, B-cell-depleted T cells, or PBMCs supplied cDNA or gDNA.

V shed 0 bases, J shed 4 bases, and the junction held 3 bases outside the gene matches. CDR1 is SEHNR, CDR2 FQNEAQ, per germline (reference sequence). This CDR3 contains 15 residues. Under the authors' procedure: It was from reference gene primer amplification that nucleated cell counts were estimated. Profiled with immunoSEQ multiplex PCR; TCRdb holds only in-frame clones, not every one. That table supplies the V and J calls and clone size; D and trimming were determined from the DNA. The sample yields about 97,000 clones, 90% seen once. Input material: peripheral blood. The V call is TRBV7-9, the J call TRBJ2-5; 9 bases fit TRBD1. The receptor was derived from a man between 60 and 75 years old with acute or convalescent COVID-19. The CDR3 here is CASSLARGQGETQYF. The CDR3 coding sequence is TGTGCCAGCAGCTTAGCCAGGGGACAGGGAGAGACCCAGTACTTC.